This TCR beta chain is from a study of early T cells in non-severe SARS-CoV-2 infection. TCRdb reprocessed the 5' RACE reads via MiXCR and lists one record per CDR3 protein. The top ten clones hold over 12% of a sample with some 76,000 distinct CDR3 sequences, approximately 13% of them seen once. The germline V gene has CDR1 SNHLY and CDR2 FYNNEI. V was trimmed by 0 bases and J by 11 bases, leaving 12 bases between them. The CDR3 consists of 13 residues. This clonotype was detected ten times or more. The chain employs TRBV2 and TRBJ2-3; D is uncertain. The sample was whole blood. This receptor was taken from an adult who was a healthcare worker with PCR-confirmed SARS-CoV-2 infection or an uninfected control (not recorded which). Here the CDR3 reads CASSEALRLQQYF. In DNA form, the CDR3 reads TGTGCCAGCAGTGAAGCGCTTAGGCTACAGCAGTATTTT.